This T cell receptor beta chain was captured by sequencing in a study of blood T cell repertoires in COVID-19 (dated by TCRdb to the early 2020s). Turning to the overall study: Samples covering the acute and convalescent phases of COVID-19 were provided by collaborators in the United States, Italy and Spain. Samples were obtained from the ongoing ImmuneRACE study (first 160 participants) and from 1,200 or so subjects provided by 6 global collaborators. The material from the prospective study consisted of cDNA or gDNA derived from T cells, B-cell-depleted T cells, or PBMCs. Subjects who had been exposed to COVID-19, were actively infected with it, or had recovered from it provided the deeply sampled blood TCRbeta repertoires that made up the dataset. Where available, HLA class I and class II types were obtained from metadata supplied by the sample provider rather than from assay-based typing. The repertoires were made available in a free public database intended to serve as a resource for research on the immune response to SARS-CoV-2. Sample metadata almost always included a de-identified subject ID, COVID-19 status, age in years and sex. Broad study findings and their caveats: Clinical and demographic metadata were provided uncurated, with the amount varying by source and participant.

The germline V gene (reference sequence) specifies MNHEY as CDR1 and SMNVEV as CDR2. V and J are trimmed by 4 bases and 4 bases, and the gene matches miss 5 bases of the junction. Reading from cysteine to phenylalanine, the CDR3 counts 14 amino acids. The sequence is cut down to CDR3 DNA, 42 bases in frame from base 1. The immunoSEQ Assay, a bias-controlled multiplex PCR, was used to amplify TCRbeta CDR3 regions from genomic DNA. The published analysis was carried out like this. The number of nucleated cells in each sample was estimated by amplification of reference gene primers within the assay. To quantify the absolute abundance of each unique TCRbeta CDR3 rearrangement, sequence reads were collapsed and filtered. For each sample, productive Simpson clonality was calculated as the square root of Simpson's diversity index across productive rearrangements. The table comes from immuneACCESS by way of TCRdb, which keeps in-frame sequences with V and J called. Part of the clones is missing from these tables; in studies checked, under half for an unresolved V gene and the rest for unknown reasons. The DNA gave D and trimming, while V, J and clone size come from that table. The sample profile shows around 54,000 clones; roughly 90% of them were found once. The ten largest clones capture around 2.2% of the sample.

Collaborating institutions collected whole blood in K2EDTA tubes following their own protocols. Collaborator samples were shipped for TCRbeta analysis as frozen whole blood, isolated PBMCs, or DNA extracted from either sample type. This clone showed up just a few times. There is no known antigen for this receptor. No much larger clone exists at a distance of one base, and base qualities are not known. The sample was peripheral blood. This receptor was taken from a human donor in a cohort sampled during active COVID-19. Recombination linked TRBV27 to TRBJ2-7, with 9 middle bases fitting TRBD1. The DNA sequence is given as TGTGCCAGCAGTTCGGACAGGGGAGGGTACGAGCAGTACTTC. Its protein reads: CASSSDRGGYEQYF.